These T cell receptor beta chains were read from a single sample in a study of cytomegalovirus exposure and HLA in healthy donors. The table came from immunoSEQ multiplex PCR; TCRdb's copy has only in-frame clones and leaves some out. This table lists approximately 110,000 clones. Sequenced: PBMCs. The source of these receptors is a man aged 18 to 29 in good health and CMV-seronegative. CDR3s include the opening cysteine and the closing phenylalanine or tryptophan. The D gene is left open where the match is weak.

TRBJ2-7	TRBD2	TRBV28	CASSLPGGSNYEQYF	TGTGCCAGCAGTTTACCGGGGGGTTCGAACTACGAGCAGTACTTC
TRBJ1-6	NA	TRBV7-2	CASSLGPGANSPLHF	TGTGCCAGCAGCTTAGGGCCAGGCGCCAATTCACCCCTCCACTTT
TRBJ2-7	NA	TRBV28	CASSSGEQYF	TGTGCCAGCAGTTCAGGGGAGCAGTACTTC
TRBJ2-7	NA	TRBV9	CASSPRPGLATYEQYF	TGTGCCAGCAGCCCACGACCGGGACTTGCGACCTACGAGCAGTACTTC
TRBJ2-3	NA	TRBV6-1	CASSHQVMGTDTQYF	TGTGCCAGCAGTCATCAGGTGATGGGCACAGATACGCAGTATTTT
TRBJ1-5	NA	TRBV19	CASSMADTARHF	TGTGCCAGTAGTATGGCGGACACGGCAAGGCATTTT
TRBJ1-1	TRBD1	TRBV6-5	CASSYSKTGANTEAFF	TGTGCCAGCAGTTACTCCAAGACAGGGGCGAACACTGAAGCTTTCTTT
TRBJ1-2	NA	TRBV5-6	CASSMDRDYGYTF	TGTGCCAGCAGCATGGACAGAGACTATGGCTACACCTTC
TRBJ2-2	TRBD1	TRBV11-3	CASSFNRGRKNGELFF	TGTGCCAGCAGCTTCAACAGGGGCAGAAAGAACGGGGAGCTGTTTTTT
TRBJ1-5	NA	TRBV30	CAWAAGVNQPQHF	TGTGCCTGGGCGGCGGGGGTCAATCAGCCCCAGCATTTT
TRBJ1-2	TRBD1	TRBV7-8	CASSSVYWGQTTHNYGYTF	TGTGCCAGCAGCTCGGTGTATTGGGGACAGACAACTCACAACTATGGCTACACCTTC
TRBJ2-2	TRBD1	TRBV4-1	CASSQGDRETGELFF	TGCGCCAGCAGCCAGGGGGACAGGGAAACCGGGGAGCTGTTTTTT
TRBJ1-1	NA	TRBV5-1	CASSLGGSGTEAFF	TGCGCCAGCAGCTTAGGGGGTAGTGGGACTGAAGCTTTCTTT
TRBJ2-1	TRBD2	TRBV7-9	CASNPGLASYNEQFF	TGTGCCAGCAACCCGGGACTAGCCTCATACAATGAGCAGTTCTTC
TRBJ2-2	TRBD1	TRBV6-5	CASSLHRDRVTGELFF	TGTGCCAGCAGTTTACACCGGGACAGGGTCACCGGGGAGCTGTTTTTT
TRBJ2-1	NA	TRBV10-3	CAISEFSRSYNEQFF	TGTGCCATCAGTGAGTTCTCTCGGTCCTACAATGAGCAGTTCTTC
TRBJ2-7	TRBD1	TRBV11-3	CASSLDGTGLYF	TGTGCCAGCAGCTTAGATGGGACAGGGCTATACTTC
TRBJ2-3	NA	TRBV5-1	CASSFSVMRGRTDTQYF	TGCGCCAGCAGCTTTTCGGTTATGCGGGGCCGCACAGATACGCAGTATTTT
TRBJ1-1	NA	TRBV10-2	CASRGWNTEAFF	TGCGCCAGCAGGGGCTGGAACACTGAAGCTTTCTTT
TRBJ2-7	NA	TRBV2	CASTGDFQLVNEQYF	TGTGCCAGCACCGGGGACTTCCAATTGGTCAACGAGCAGTACTTC
TRBJ2-1	NA	TRBV14	CASSGRVRRGNEQFF	TGTGCCAGCAGCGGGCGGGTTCGGCGGGGCAATGAGCAGTTCTTC
TRBJ1-2	TRBD1	TRBV30	CAWSERQGSSYGYTF	TGTGCCTGGAGTGAGAGACAGGGCTCGAGCTATGGCTACACCTTC
TRBJ1-6	TRBD1	TRBV15	CATSRNDRGPSPLHF	TGTGCCACCAGCAGGAATGACAGGGGGCCCTCACCCCTCCACTTT
TRBJ2-5	TRBD2	TRBV19	CASSSLGLAGETQYF	TGTGCCAGTAGTTCTTTGGGACTAGCCGGCGAGACCCAGTACTTC
TRBJ1-1	TRBD1	TRBV10-3	CAISPGGTGPTEAFF	TGTGCCATCAGTCCCGGGGGGACAGGGCCCACTGAAGCTTTCTTT
TRBJ2-7	NA	TRBV6-5	CASSDWGRSGYEQYF	TGTGCCAGCAGCGACTGGGGGAGGTCGGGGTACGAGCAGTACTTC
TRBJ1-5	TRBD1	TRBV10-3	CAISNTRDSLNQPQHF	TGTGCCATCAGCAATACTCGGGACAGCCTCAATCAGCCCCAGCATTTT
TRBJ1-5	TRBD1	TRBV30	CAWSQGQMDQPQHF	TGTGCCTGGAGCCAGGGACAGATGGACCAGCCCCAGCATTTT
TRBJ1-2	NA	TRBV29-1	CSVALGAPANYGYTF	TGCAGCGTCGCCCTAGGGGCACCCGCTAACTATGGCTACACCTTC
TRBJ1-5	TRBD1	TRBV18	CASSPTTGAEQPQHF	TGTGCCAGCTCACCGACGACAGGGGCGGAACAGCCCCAGCATTTT
TRBJ1-2	TRBD1	TRBV14	CASSQAQGGGGYTF	TGTGCCAGCAGCCAAGCTCAGGGGGGTGGCGGCTACACCTTC
TRBJ2-5	TRBD2	TRBV11-2	CASSYGTRETQYF	TGTGCCAGCAGCTACGGGACTAGGGAGACCCAGTACTTC
TRBJ2-1	NA	TRBV5-6	CASSLPANEQFF	TGTGCCAGCAGCTTGCCCGCGAATGAGCAGTTCTTC
TRBJ1-2	TRBD1	TRBV5-1	CASSPDRGEHYGYTF	TGCGCCAGCAGCCCTGACAGGGGGGAACACTATGGCTACACCTTC
TRBJ1-5	TRBD1	TRBV10-2	CASSQEDRGLAQPQHF	TGCGCCAGCAGCCAGGAAGACAGGGGACTTGCTCAGCCCCAGCATTTT
TRBJ1-2	TRBD1	TRBV30	CAWSPQQGPTF	TGTGCCTGGAGTCCCCAACAGGGGCCCACCTTC